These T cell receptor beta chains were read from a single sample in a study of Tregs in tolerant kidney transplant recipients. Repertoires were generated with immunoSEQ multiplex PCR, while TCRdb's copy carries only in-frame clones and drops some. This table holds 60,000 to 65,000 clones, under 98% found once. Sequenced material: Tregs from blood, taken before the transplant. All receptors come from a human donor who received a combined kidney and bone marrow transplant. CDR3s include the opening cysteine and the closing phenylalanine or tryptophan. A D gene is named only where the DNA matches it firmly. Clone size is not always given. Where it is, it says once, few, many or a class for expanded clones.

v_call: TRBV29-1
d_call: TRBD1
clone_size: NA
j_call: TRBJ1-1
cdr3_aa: CSGVLTGGDTEAFF
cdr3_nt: TGCAGCGGGGTTCTGACAGGGGGAGACACTGAAGCTTTCTTT

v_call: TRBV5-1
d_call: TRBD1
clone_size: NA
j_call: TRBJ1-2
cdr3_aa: CASSLDERGQGYGYTF
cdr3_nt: TGCGCCAGCAGCTTGGATGAAAGGGGGCAGGGCTATGGCTACACCTTC

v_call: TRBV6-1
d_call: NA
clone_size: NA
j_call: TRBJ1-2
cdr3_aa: CALSSNYGYTF
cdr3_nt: TGTGCCCTCTCCTCTAACTATGGCTACACCTTC

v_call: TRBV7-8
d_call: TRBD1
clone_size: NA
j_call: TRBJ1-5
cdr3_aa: CASSFGTANQPQHF
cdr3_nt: TGTGCCAGCAGCTTTGGGACAGCTAATCAGCCCCAGCATTTT

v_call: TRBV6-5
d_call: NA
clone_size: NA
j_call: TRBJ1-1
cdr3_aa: CASSRQGEAFF
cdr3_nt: TGTGCCAGCAGTCGCCAGGGTGAAGCTTTCTTT

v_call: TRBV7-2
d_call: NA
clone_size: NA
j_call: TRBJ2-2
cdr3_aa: CASSPRTIFTGELFF
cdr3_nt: TGTGCCAGCAGCCCTCGCACTATTTTTACCGGGGAGCTGTTTTTT

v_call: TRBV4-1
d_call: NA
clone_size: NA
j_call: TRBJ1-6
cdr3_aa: CASSRFSRDSYNSPLHF
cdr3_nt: TGCGCCAGCAGCCGCTTTTCTCGAGACTCCTATAATTCACCCCTCCACTTT

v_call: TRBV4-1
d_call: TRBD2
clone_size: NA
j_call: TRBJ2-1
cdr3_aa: CASSHPMGLAVPSSYNEQFF
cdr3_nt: TGCGCCAGCAGCCACCCCATGGGACTAGCGGTCCCGAGCTCCTACAATGAGCAGTTCTTC

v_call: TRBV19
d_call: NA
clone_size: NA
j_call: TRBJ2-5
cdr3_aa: CASKDRYQETQYF
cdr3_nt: TGTGCCAGTAAAGACAGGTATCAAGAGACCCAGTACTTC

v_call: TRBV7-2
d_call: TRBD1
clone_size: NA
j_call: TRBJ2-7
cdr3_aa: CASSLPPGTGAPYEQYF
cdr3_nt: TGTGCCAGCAGCTTACCCCCCGGGACAGGGGCCCCCTACGAGCAGTACTTC

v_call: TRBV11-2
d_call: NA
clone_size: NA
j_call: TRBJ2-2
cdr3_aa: CASSLRGARGGELFF
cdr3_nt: TGTGCCAGCAGCCTTCGGGGGGCCCGGGGCGGGGAGCTGTTTTTT

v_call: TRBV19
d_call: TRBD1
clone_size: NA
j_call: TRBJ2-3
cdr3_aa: CASSAGQGGTDTQYF
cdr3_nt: TGTGCCAGTAGTGCGGGACAGGGAGGCACAGATACGCAGTATTTT

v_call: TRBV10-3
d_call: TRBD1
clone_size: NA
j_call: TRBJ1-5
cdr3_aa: CAISQTGQDQPQHF
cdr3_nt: TGTGCCATCAGCCAGACAGGGCAAGATCAGCCCCAGCATTTT

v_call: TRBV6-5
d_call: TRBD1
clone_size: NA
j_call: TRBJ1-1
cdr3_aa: CASSWTGGPAFF
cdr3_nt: TGTGCCAGCAGTTGGACAGGGGGACCAGCTTTCTTT

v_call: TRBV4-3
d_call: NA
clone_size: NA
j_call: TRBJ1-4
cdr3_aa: CASSQVEEANEKLFF
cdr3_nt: TGCGCCAGCAGCCAAGTTGAGGAGGCTAATGAAAAACTGTTTTTT

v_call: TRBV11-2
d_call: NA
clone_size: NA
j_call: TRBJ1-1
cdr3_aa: CASSLSRTDAFF
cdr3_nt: TGTGCCAGCAGCTTGTCCCGGACAGACGCTTTCTTT

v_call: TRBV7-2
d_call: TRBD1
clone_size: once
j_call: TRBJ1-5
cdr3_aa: CASSLRQGASQPQHF
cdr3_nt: TGTGCCAGCAGCTTAAGACAGGGGGCGTCTCAGCCCCAGCATTTT

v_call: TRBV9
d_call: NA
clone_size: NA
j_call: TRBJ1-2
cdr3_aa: CASSRRGQGGGYTF
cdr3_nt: TGTGCCAGCAGCCGTAGGGGTCAGGGCGGCGGCTACACCTTC

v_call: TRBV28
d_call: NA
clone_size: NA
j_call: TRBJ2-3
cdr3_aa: CATHPGKVTDTQYF
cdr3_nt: TGTGCCACCCATCCGGGGAAAGTCACAGATACGCAGTATTTT

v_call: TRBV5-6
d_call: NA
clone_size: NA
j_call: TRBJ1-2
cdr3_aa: CASSWAIVGFGYTF
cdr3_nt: TGTGCCAGCAGCTGGGCTATAGTGGGCTTTGGCTACACCTTC

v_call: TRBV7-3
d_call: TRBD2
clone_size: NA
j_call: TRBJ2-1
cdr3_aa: CASSATVRAGRSYNEQFF
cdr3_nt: TGTGCCAGCAGCGCTACCGTCCGAGCGGGACGATCCTACAATGAGCAGTTCTTC

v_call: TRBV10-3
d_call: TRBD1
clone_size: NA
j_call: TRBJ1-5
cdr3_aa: CAISAWLGQGGHQPQHF
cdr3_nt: TGTGCCATCAGTGCTTGGCTTGGACAGGGGGGACATCAGCCCCAGCATTTT

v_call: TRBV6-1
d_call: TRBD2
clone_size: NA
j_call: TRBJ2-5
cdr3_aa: CATSTLAGLLVTQYF
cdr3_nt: TGTGCCACTTCAACCCTAGCGGGGCTGCTGGTGACCCAGTACTTC

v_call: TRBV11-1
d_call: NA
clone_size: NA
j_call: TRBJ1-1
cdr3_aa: CASSLVRGGGTEAFF
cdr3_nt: TGTGCCAGCAGCTTAGTACGGGGAGGTGGCACTGAAGCTTTCTTT

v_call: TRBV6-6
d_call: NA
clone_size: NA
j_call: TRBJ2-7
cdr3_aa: CASSYGGSFSYEQYF
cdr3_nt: TGTGCCAGCAGTTACGGCGGCAGCTTCTCCTACGAGCAGTACTTC

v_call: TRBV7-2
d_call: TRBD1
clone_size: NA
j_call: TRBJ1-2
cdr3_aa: CASSLDRYNYGYTF
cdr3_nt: TGTGCCAGCAGCTTGGACAGGTATAACTATGGCTACACCTTC

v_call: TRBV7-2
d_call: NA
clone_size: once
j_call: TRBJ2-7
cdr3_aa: CASSLVVLAAYEQYF
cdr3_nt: TGTGCCAGCAGCTTAGTTGTACTAGCAGCCTACGAGCAGTACTTC

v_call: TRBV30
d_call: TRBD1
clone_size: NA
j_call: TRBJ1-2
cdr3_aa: CAWTDRGDYGYTF
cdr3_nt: TGTGCCTGGACCGACAGGGGCGACTATGGCTACACCTTC

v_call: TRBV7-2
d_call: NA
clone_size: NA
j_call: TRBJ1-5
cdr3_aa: CASSLAVHRVGQPQHF
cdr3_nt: TGTGCCAGCAGCTTAGCAGTACACAGGGTGGGTCAGCCCCAGCATTTT

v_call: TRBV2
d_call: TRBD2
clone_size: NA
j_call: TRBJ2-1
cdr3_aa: CASRSGSSVNEQFF
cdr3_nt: TGTGCCAGCAGGAGCGGGAGCTCGGTCAATGAGCAGTTCTTC

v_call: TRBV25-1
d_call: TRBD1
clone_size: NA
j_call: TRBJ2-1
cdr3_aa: CATKDRGVHNEQFF
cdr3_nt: TGTGCCACCAAAGACAGGGGAGTCCACAATGAGCAGTTCTTC

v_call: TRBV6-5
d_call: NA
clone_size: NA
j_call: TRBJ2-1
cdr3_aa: CASSRDYYNEQFF
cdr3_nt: TGTGCCAGCAGTCGAGACTACTACAATGAGCAGTTCTTC

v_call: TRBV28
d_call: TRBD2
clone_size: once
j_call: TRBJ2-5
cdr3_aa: CASSFSGGGPGTQYF
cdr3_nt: TGTGCCAGCAGTTTTAGCGGGGGGGGACCAGGGACCCAGTACTTC

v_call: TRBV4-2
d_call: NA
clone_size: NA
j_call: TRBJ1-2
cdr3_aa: CASSSRGPNYGYTF
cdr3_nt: TGTGCCAGCAGCTCGCGGGGTCCTAACTATGGCTACACCTTC

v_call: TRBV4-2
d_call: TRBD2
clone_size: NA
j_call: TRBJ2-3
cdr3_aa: CASSQEGGSLSTDTQYF
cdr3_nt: TGTGCCAGCAGCCAAGAGGGCGGGAGTCTTAGCACAGATACGCAGTATTTT

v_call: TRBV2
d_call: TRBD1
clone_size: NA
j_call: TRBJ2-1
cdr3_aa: CASRKGQYNEQFF
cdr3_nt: TGTGCCAGCAGGAAGGGACAGTACAATGAGCAGTTCTTC

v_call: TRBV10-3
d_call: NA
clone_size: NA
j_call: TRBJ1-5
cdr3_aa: CAISEVARGGNQPQHF
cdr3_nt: TGTGCCATCAGTGAGGTGGCCAGGGGTGGCAATCAGCCCCAGCATTTT

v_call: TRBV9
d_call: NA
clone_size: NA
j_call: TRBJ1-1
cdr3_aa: CASSPGHSLDTEAFF
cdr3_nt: TGTGCCAGCAGCCCCGGACACTCATTGGACACTGAAGCTTTCTTT

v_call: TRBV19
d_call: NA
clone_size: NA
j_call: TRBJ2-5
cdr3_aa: CASSRGPLKSETQYF
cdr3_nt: TGTGCCAGTAGTCGAGGCCCCCTAAAGTCAGAGACCCAGTACTTC

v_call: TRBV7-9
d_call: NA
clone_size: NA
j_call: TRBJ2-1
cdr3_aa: CASSLLVGGDLNEQFF
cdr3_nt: TGTGCCAGCAGCTTATTGGTGGGGGGTGACCTAAATGAGCAGTTCTTC

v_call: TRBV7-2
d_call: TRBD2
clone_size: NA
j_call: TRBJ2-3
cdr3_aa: CASMPSGGTDTQYF
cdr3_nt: TGTGCCAGCATGCCTAGCGGGGGTACAGATACGCAGTATTTT

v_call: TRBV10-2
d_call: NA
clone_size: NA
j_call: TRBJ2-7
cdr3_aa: CASSESWSPRDEQYF
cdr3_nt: TGCGCCAGCAGTGAGTCGTGGAGTCCTCGGGACGAGCAGTACTTC

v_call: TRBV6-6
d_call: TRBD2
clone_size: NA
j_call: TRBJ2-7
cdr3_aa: CASSLLAGGHYEQYF
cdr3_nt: TGTGCCAGCAGTCTACTAGCGGGGGGACACTACGAGCAGTACTTC

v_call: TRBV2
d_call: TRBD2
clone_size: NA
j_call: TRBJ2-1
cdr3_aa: CASSSGRANEQFF
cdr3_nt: TGTGCCAGCAGTAGCGGGAGGGCCAATGAGCAGTTCTTC

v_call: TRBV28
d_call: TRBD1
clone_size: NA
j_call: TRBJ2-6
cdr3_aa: CASSLGRGSGANVLTF
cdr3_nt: TGTGCCAGCAGTTTGGGCAGGGGGTCTGGGGCCAACGTCCTGACTTTC

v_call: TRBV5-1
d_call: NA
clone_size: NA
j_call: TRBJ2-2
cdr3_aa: CASSLYLGELFF
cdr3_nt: TGCGCCAGCAGCCTCTATCTCGGGGAGCTGTTTTTT

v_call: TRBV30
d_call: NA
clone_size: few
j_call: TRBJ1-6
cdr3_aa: CAWRVDTYSPLHF
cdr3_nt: TGTGCCTGGAGGGTCGACACTTATTCACCCCTCCACTTT

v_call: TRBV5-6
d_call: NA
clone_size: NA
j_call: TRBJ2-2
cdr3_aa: CASSPYRNTGELFF
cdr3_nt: TGTGCCAGCAGCCCTTACAGGAACACCGGGGAGCTGTTTTTT

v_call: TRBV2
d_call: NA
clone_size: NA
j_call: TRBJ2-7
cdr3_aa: CASSEQGPYEQYF
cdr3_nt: TGTGCCAGCAGTGAGCAGGGCCCCTACGAGCAGTACTTC

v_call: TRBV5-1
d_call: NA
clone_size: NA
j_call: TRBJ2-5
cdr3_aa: CASRTSQETQYF
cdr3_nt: TGCGCCAGCAGGACTTCCCAAGAGACCCAGTACTTC

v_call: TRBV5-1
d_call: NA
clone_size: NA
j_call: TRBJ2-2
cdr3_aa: CASSPKITVTANTGELFF
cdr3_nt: TGCGCCAGCAGCCCAAAAATTACAGTGACCGCGAACACCGGGGAGCTGTTTTTT

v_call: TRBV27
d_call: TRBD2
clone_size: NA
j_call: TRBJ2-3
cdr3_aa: CALTQAGGEADTQYF
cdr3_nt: TGTGCCCTTACACAAGCGGGAGGAGAGGCAGATACGCAGTATTTT

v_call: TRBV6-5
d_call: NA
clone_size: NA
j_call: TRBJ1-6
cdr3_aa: CASSYVGRVNSPLHF
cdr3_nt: TGTGCCAGCAGTTACGTAGGTCGGGTAAATTCACCCCTCCACTTT

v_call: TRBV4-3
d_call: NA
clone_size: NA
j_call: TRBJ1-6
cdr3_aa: CASSQGGGTLYPGSPLHF
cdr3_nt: TGCGCCAGCAGCCAAGGTGGGGGGACTTTGTATCCCGGTTCACCCCTCCACTTT

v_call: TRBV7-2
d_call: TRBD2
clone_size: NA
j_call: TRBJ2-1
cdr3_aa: CASSLGLANNEQFF
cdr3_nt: TGTGCCAGCAGCTTAGGACTAGCGAACAATGAGCAGTTCTTC

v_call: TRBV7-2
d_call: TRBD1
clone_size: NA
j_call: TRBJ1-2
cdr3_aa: CASSLAVGTAYYGYTF
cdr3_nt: TGTGCCAGCAGCTTAGCGGTCGGGACAGCTTACTATGGCTACACCTTC

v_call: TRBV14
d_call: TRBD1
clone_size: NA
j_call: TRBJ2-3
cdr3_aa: CASSQRGQGLTDTQYF
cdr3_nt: TGTGCCAGCAGCCAACGGGGACAGGGGTTAACAGATACGCAGTATTTT

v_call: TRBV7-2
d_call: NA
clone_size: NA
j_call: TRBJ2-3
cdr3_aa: CASSLALGSDTQYF
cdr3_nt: TGTGCCAGCAGCTTAGCGCTCGGGTCAGATACGCAGTATTTT

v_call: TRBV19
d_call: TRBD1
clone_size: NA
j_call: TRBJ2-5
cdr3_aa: CASRTGPQETQYF
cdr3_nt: TGTGCCAGTAGGACAGGGCCACAAGAGACCCAGTACTTC